What follows describes a single TCR beta chain. No antigen is known for it. This sample was included in a study of T cells in Graves' hyperthyroidism and ophthalmopathy. General study points: Researchers report that a 13 V-J model separated ophthalmopathy from stable hyperthyroidism.

Patients aged 18 to 65 with hyperthyroidism were newly diagnosed, with duration under 2 months. Regions amplified from RNA transcripts were the TCR beta CDR3 regions. Carried out on the TCR CDR3, a first-round RT-PCR used the HTBI primer set. Each CDR3 protein is one row after TCRdb ran MiXCR on the multiplex PCR reads. The sample lists fewer than 600,000 distinct CDR3 sequences, roughly an eighth occurring once. The sequence was collected from a woman in her late teens or twenties with Graves' hyperthyroidism. Sequencing was performed on blood.

As DNA, the CDR3 is TGTGCCAGCTCACCACCTCCAGCGGGGGGGTATGAGCAGTTCTTC. Translating gives CASSPPPAGGYEQFF. The chain combines TRBV18 with TRBJ2-1; TRBD2 aligns across 10 bases. The V and J ends lost 0 bases and 8 bases, in that order; junction bases with no gene match: 4. Germline values: CDR1 KGHSH, CDR2 LQKENI. This CDR3 has 15 amino acids.